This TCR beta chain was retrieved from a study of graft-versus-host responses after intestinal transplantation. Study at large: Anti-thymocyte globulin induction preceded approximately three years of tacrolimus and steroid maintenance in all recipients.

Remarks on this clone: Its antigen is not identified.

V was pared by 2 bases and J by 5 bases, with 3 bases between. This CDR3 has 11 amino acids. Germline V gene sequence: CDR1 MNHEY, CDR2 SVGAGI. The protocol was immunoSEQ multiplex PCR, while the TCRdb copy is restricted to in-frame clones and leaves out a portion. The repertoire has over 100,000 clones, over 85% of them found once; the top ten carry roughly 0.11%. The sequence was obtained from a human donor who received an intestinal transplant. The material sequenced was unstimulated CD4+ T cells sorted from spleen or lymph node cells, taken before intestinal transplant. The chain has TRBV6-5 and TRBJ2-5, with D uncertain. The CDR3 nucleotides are TGTGCCAGCAGTTACATGGAGACCCAGTACTTC. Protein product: CASSYMETQYF.